The 16 T cell receptor beta chains listed next were all sequenced from one sample in a study of tumor-infiltrating lymphocytes in localized non-small cell lung cancer. The data were produced by immunoSEQ multiplex PCR, yet TCRdb's version contains in-frame clones alone and is incomplete. The sample lists some 10,000 clones, under 85% occurring once. The sample comprised lung tumor tissue. The source of these receptors is a human donor with non-small cell lung cancer.

This chain connects TRBV6-1 to TRBJ2-1; 9 bases map to TRBD1. The length of the CDR3 is 15 residues. The germline V gene has CDR1 MNHNS and CDR2 SASEGT. V lost 6 bases, J lost 0 bases, and 3 bases stayed unmatched. The CDR3 DNA reads TGTGCCAGCAGGACAGGGGGTTCCTCCTACAATGAGCAGTTCTTC. Amino acids: CASRTGGSSYNEQFF.

This chain uses TRBV7-2 with TRBJ2-5; unclear D gene. The germline gives CDR1 SGHTA, CDR2 FQGNSA. The CDR3 has 15 residues. Trimming shortened V by 3 bases and J by 5 bases, and 16 bases separated the two germline ends. CDR3 region: CASSLQRDPAETQYF. CDR3 nucleotides: TGTGCCAGCAGCTTGCAGCGAGATCCAGCGGAGACCCAGTACTTC. The full variable domain, completed using reference TRBV7-2 and TRBJ2-5, is GAGVSQSPSNKVTEKGKDVELRCDPISGHTALYWYRQSLGQGLEFLIYFQGNSAPDKSGLPSDRFSAERTGGSVSTLTIQRTQQEDSAVYLCASSLQRDPAETQYFGPGTRLLVL.

A few counts support this clone. The rearrangement joins TRBV9 to TRBJ1-1; tentatively, D is TRBD1 (6 bases). This CDR3 comprises 16 residues. The germline V gene has CDR1 SGDLS and CDR2 YYNGEE. V dropped 5 bases and J dropped 0 bases, with 17 bases sitting between them. For the CDR3, the DNA is TGTGCCAGCAGTCCAACCTACAGGGTCCTGAACACTGAAGCTTTCTTT. It yields the protein CASSPTYRVLNTEAFF. Using reference TRBV9 and TRBJ1-1 for the parts outside the CDR3, the full variable domain is DSGVTQTPKHLITATGQRVTLRCSPRSGDLSVYWYQQSLDQGLQFLIQYYNGEERAKGNILERFSAQQFPDLHSELNLSSLELGDSALYFCASSPTYRVLNTEAFFGQGTRLTVV.

This clone was recorded only once. The V gene is TRBV6-6, the J gene TRBJ1-1; 10 bases agree with TRBD1. In germline, CDR1 is MNHNY, CDR2 SVGAGI (reference sequence). The CDR3 is made up of 13 amino acids. V was clipped by 11 bases and J by 4 bases; unmatched bases: 7. The CDR3 DNA reads as TGTGCCGGAAGGACAGGGGGAATCACTGAAGCTTTCTTT. Amino acid sequence: CAGRTGGITEAFF.

The chain recombines TRBV9 with TRBJ1-2, with D possibly being TRBD1 (6 bases). From germline, CDR1 is SGDLS and CDR2 YYNGEE. This CDR3 contains 14 residues. The V gene lost 4 bases and the J gene lost 4 bases, with 14 bases spanning the gap. Here the CDR3 DNA reads TGTGCCAGCAGCACGCCCGGGACAACCTATGGCTACACCTTC. This sequence encodes CASSTPGTTYGYTF.

The gene calls are TRBV25-1 and TRBJ2-3; 11 positions match TRBD2. Germline lookup yields CDR1 MGHDK and CDR2 SYGVNS. The V and J ends lost 6 bases and 6 bases, in that order; junction bases with no gene match: 14. The CDR3 length is 17 residues. The CDR3 DNA follows: TGTGCCAGCAGCAACGAATGGGATAGCGGGGGGGCGGATACGCAGTATTTT. Protein: CASSNEWDSGGADTQYF.

The chain links TRBV10-3 to TRBJ1-1; D is perhaps TRBD1 (6 bases). The CDR3 consists of 13 residues. V was cut by 11 bases and J by 10 bases, with 23 bases left in between. Germline CDR1 reads ENHRY; CDR2 reads SYGVKD. CDR3 region: CASTPGAYEGAFF. The CDR3 DNA sequence: TGTGCCTCAACGCCGGGGGCCTACGAGGGAGCTTTCTTT.

This sequence joins TRBV9 and TRBJ1-5; D is undetermined. Looked up from germline, CDR1 is SGDLS and CDR2 is YYNGEE. Trimming pared 0 bases from V and 5 bases from J, leaving 12 bases between. The CDR3 runs 15 residues. The CDR3 nucleotides are TGTGCCAGCAGCGTAGGGACCATCGAACATCAGCCCCAGCATTTT. It codes for CASSVGTIEHQPQHF.

The rearrangement joins TRBV13 to TRBJ2-7, with TRBD2 as a possible D gene (6 bases). CDR3 length: 12 amino acids. Looked up from germline, CDR1 is PRHDT and CDR2 is FYEKMQ (reference sequence). The V gene lost 3 bases and the J gene lost 6 bases, with 9 bases spanning the gap. The chain's CDR3 is CASSLGLGEQYF. The CDR3 bases are TGTGCCAGCAGCTTGGGACTCGGCGAGCAGTACTTC.

V usage is TRBV6-6 and J usage is TRBJ1-2; 8 bases fit TRBD1. There are 13 residues in the CDR3. The germline CDR1 and CDR2 sequences are MNHNY and SVGAGI (reference sequence). V dropped 4 bases and J dropped 3; count of bases not matched to a gene: 1. The CDR3 region is CASSSGQDYGYTF. The CDR3 DNA sequence: TGTGCCAGCAGTTCGGGACAGGACTATGGCTACACCTTC.

This clone was seen only a few times. The V gene is TRBV7-9, the J gene TRBJ1-2, with unresolved D. V lost 2 bases, J lost 7 bases, and 5 bases lay in between. CDR3 length: 11 amino acids. Germline V lookup: CDR1 SEHNR, CDR2 FQNEAQ (reference sequence). DNA of the CDR3: TGTGCCAGCAGCTTACGGTCTGGCTACACCTTC. Translated, it gives CASSLRSGYTF. Based on the CDR3 plus reference TRBV7-9 and TRBJ1-2, the full variable domain is DTGVSQNPRHKITKRGQNVTFRCDPISEHNRLYWYRQTLGQGPEFLTYFQNEAQLEKSRLLSDRFSAERPKGSFSTLEIQRTEQGDSAMYLCASSLRSGYTFGSGTRLTVV.

V is TRBV10-3 and J is TRBJ2-7; D is uncertain. Deletions cut 0 bases from V and 2 bases from J, with 5 bases between. This CDR3 comprises 13 residues. The germline gives CDR1 ENHRY, CDR2 SYGVKD. The CDR3 spells CAISESPAYEQYF. CDR3 sequence (DNA): TGTGCCATCAGTGAGTCGCCCGCCTACGAGCAGTACTTC.

The rearrangement uses TRBV2 and TRBJ1-6; TRBD1 aligns across 7 bases. The J segment lost 9 bases and the V segment lost 6 bases, leaving 20 bases of the junction unmatched. The V gene's germline CDR1 is SNHLY and CDR2 FYNNEI. The CDR3 consists of 18 residues. The CDR3: CASRPPPTPGQFGSPLHF. The DNA for the CDR3 is TGTGCCAGCAGACCTCCCCCGACACCGGGACAGTTCGGTTCACCCCTCCACTTT.

The chain links TRBV6-5 to TRBJ1-5; no reliable D call. Germline V gives CDR1 MNHEY, CDR2 SVGAGI. V dropped 2 bases and J dropped 5 bases, with 7 bases sitting between them. The CDR3 totals 13 residues. The CDR3 loop is CASSYGTDQPQHF. The CDR3 region has the DNA TGTGCCAGCAGTTACGGAACGGATCAGCCCCAGCATTTT.

V usage is TRBV10-3 and J usage is TRBJ1-5; 11 bases map to TRBD1. CDR1 is ENHRY, CDR2 SYGVKD, per germline. This CDR3 contains 15 residues. The junction had 5 bases not matched to a gene; V was cut back by 3 bases and J by 7 bases. CDR3 bases: TGTGCCATCAGTGAACCCGGGACAGGGGGACAGCCCCAGCATTTT. Residues: CAISEPGTGGQPQHF.

This sequence joins TRBV7-8 and TRBJ2-3; the D is unclear. The CDR3 has 14 residues. V was clipped by 2 bases and J by 5 bases, with 11 bases between them. Germline V lookup: CDR1 SGHVS, CDR2 FQNEAQ. The CDR3 sequence: CASSLTTTRDTQYF. CDR3 coding DNA: TGTGCCAGCAGCTTAACAACTACCAGAGATACGCAGTATTTT.